One sample yielded the 23 T cell receptor beta chains listed below, sequenced in a study of blood T cell repertoires in COVID-19. Clones were read by immunoSEQ multiplex PCR, and TCRdb kept only the in-frame ones, dropping some. The sample lists almost 70,000 clones, 89% occurring once. The sequencing input was peripheral blood. The receptor source for this set is a woman aged 45-60 years with active COVID-19.

This chain uses TRBV21-1 with TRBJ1-1; the table's TRBD1 call for D was not verified on the DNA. TRBV21-1 is a pseudogene locus. This CDR3 is built from 16 residues. CDR3 in amino acids: CARDRQGARRNTEAFF. DNA for the CDR3: TGTGCCAGAGATCGACAGGGGGCGCGAAGGAACACTGAAGCTTTCTTT.

This chain joins TRBV6-1 and TRBJ2-3, with D possibly being TRBD1 (8 bases). The CDR3 has 15 amino acids. Trimming took 2 bases from V and 10 from J, leaving 19 bases between them. Germline-derived CDR1 and CDR2 are MNHNS and SASEGT. The CDR3: CASSESGTGGRAQYF. The DNA of the CDR3 is TGTGCCAGCAGTGAAAGCGGGACAGGCGGACGGGCGCAGTATTTT.

This CDR3 is CATSGPTGDRHEQYF. The CDR3 bases are TGTGCCACCAGTGGCCCGACAGGGGACCGCCACGAGCAGTACTTC. The chain carries TRBV24-1 and TRBJ2-7, with TRBD1 matching over 8 bases. The CDR3 covers 15 residues. CDR1 is KGHDR and CDR2 is SFDVKD in the germline V gene. J was trimmed by 5 bases and V by 5 bases; bases with no gene match: 10.

This rearrangement joins TRBV5-1 to TRBJ2-1; 8 nucleotides match TRBD2. V dropped 1 base and J dropped 5; count of bases not matched to a gene: 2. This CDR3 comprises 14 residues. Germline CDR1 SGHRS, CDR2 YFSETQ. CDR3 sequence: CASSLRREDNEQFF. In DNA form, the CDR3 reads TGCGCCAGCAGCTTGAGGCGGGAGGACAATGAGCAGTTCTTC.

CDR3 nucleotide sequence: TGTGCCAGCAGTCTCTGGCAGGGGTCTACCTACGAGCAGTACTTC. Translation gives CASSLWQGSTYEQYF. The gene calls are TRBV28 and TRBJ2-7; weak D call: TRBD1 (6 bases). Germline V gene lookup returns CDR1 MDHEN and CDR2 SYDVKM. V was shortened by 5 bases and J by 2 bases, with 16 bases between the two germline ends. The CDR3 covers 15 residues.

The V and J genes are TRBV5-4 and TRBJ2-7, with 10 bases matching TRBD1. The junction had 1 base not matched to a gene; V was cut back by 4 bases and J by 3 bases. The germline V gene encodes CDR1 SGHNT and CDR2 YYREEE (reference sequence). The CDR3 totals 13 residues. CDR3 in amino acids: CASSRDRGYEQYF. In DNA, the CDR3 is TGTGCCAGCAGCCGGGACAGGGGCTACGAGCAGTACTTC.

The rearrangement links TRBV4-1 to TRBJ2-1, with D tentatively TRBD2 (6 bases). In germline, CDR1 is MGHRA, CDR2 YSYEKL. V was pared by 1 base and J by 7 bases, with 17 bases between. The CDR3 covers 16 residues. The CDR3: CASSQVSGRRGNEQFF. The CDR3 nucleotides read TGCGCCAGCAGCCAAGTTTCCGGGCGCCGGGGGAATGAGCAGTTCTTC.

The chain has TRBV27 and TRBJ2-2; no clear D. The CDR3 runs 17 residues. Trimming took 8 bases from V and 7 from J, leaving 26 bases between them. The germline V gene has CDR1 MNHEY and CDR2 SMNVEV (reference sequence). CDR3 in amino acids: CASGTHLATTEGGELFF. The DNA of the CDR3 is TGTGCCAGCGGAACCCACTTGGCCACTACGGAAGGCGGGGAGCTGTTTTTT.

CDR3 nucleotides: TGTGCCAGCAGTGAAGCGAATCGGGTAATGAACACTGAAGCTTTCTTT. Translation gives CASSEANRVMNTEAFF. The chain combines TRBV2 with TRBJ1-1; D is ambiguous. Between the trimmed V and J ends, which lost 0 bases and 0 bases, there was a span of 11 bases. The CDR3 runs 16 residues. The germline gives CDR1 SNHLY, CDR2 FYNNEI.

V gene TRBV28 combines with J gene TRBJ1-3; TRBD1 matches 7 bases. Germline V gene lookup returns CDR1 MDHEN and CDR2 SYDVKM. The CDR3 loop spans 14 amino acids. V shed 5 bases and J 4 bases; nucleotides not matched to a gene: 5. CDR3 amino acids: CASSPGTAGNTIYF. The CDR3 DNA is TGTGCCAGCAGTCCCGGGACAGCCGGAAACACCATATATTTT.

Notes on this clone: At one end, the junction sequence differs from germline, possibly due to a read error. V gene TRBV28 combines with J gene TRBJ2-7, with 12 bases identical to TRBD1. The CDR3 runs to 15 residues. Germline V gene data show CDR1 as MDHEN and CDR2 as SYDVKM. CDR3 residues: CASRTGTGGSNEQYF. For the CDR3, the DNA is TGTGCCAGCAGAACCGGGACAGGGGGCTCCAACGAGCAGTACTTC.

The genes are TRBV9 and TRBJ2-2; perhaps TRBD1 as D (5 bases). The CDR3 is made up of 13 amino acids. The V and J ends lost 6 bases and 7 bases respectively, with 13 bases between them. The germline V gene has CDR1 SGDLS and CDR2 YYNGEE. This CDR3 is CASTPPTGGELFF. DNA of the CDR3: TGTGCCAGCACCCCCCCAACAGGCGGGGAGCTGTTTTTT. The complete variable domain, with remaining parts taken from reference TRBV9 and TRBJ2-2, reads DSGVTQTPKHLITATGQRVTLRCSPRSGDLSVYWYQQSLDQGLQFLIQYYNGEERAKGNILERFSAQQFPDLHSELNLSSLELGDSALYFCASTPPTGGELFFGEGSRLTVL.

This clone was observed once. The genes are TRBV29-1 and TRBJ2-3; TRBD2 matches 12 bases. The germline CDR1 and CDR2 sequences are SQVTM and ANQGSEA. With 5 bases clipped from V and 0 bases from J, the junction kept 9 bases outside the gene matches. The CDR3 spans 17 residues. The CDR3 spells CSVPRLGTSGSTDTQYF. CDR3 coding DNA: TGCAGCGTTCCACGGTTAGGGACTAGCGGGAGCACAGATACGCAGTATTTT.

This clone came up once. This chain links TRBV11-2 with TRBJ1-1, with D hard to call. V shed 2 bases and J shed 0 bases, with 16 bases lying between them. The CDR3 has 17 residues. The germline CDR1 and CDR2 sequences are SGHAT and FQNNGV. The CDR3 here is CASSLIHTRSMNTEAFF. For the CDR3, the DNA is TGTGCCAGCAGCTTAATCCATACGCGATCGATGAACACTGAAGCTTTCTTT.

This chain joins TRBV11-3 and TRBJ2-1; TRBD2 matches at 8 bases. Trimming at V came to 5 bases and at J to 7 bases, leaving 10 bases not matched to a gene. This CDR3 has 15 amino acids. The germline gives CDR1 SGHNT, CDR2 YENEEA. The CDR3: CASSHWAGGVNEQFF. CDR3 nucleotide sequence: TGTGCCAGCAGCCACTGGGCGGGAGGTGTGAATGAGCAGTTCTTC.

About this clone itself: The sample contains more than one DNA sequence encoding this CDR3. V gene TRBV9 combines with J gene TRBJ1-2; 8 bases fit TRBD1. The V and J ends lost 4 bases and 6 bases, in that order; junction bases with no gene match: 5. The length of the CDR3 is 13 residues. Per the germline V gene, CDR1 is SGDLS and CDR2 is YYNGEE. The CDR3 sequence: CASSTGQGDGYTF. CDR3 bases: TGTGCCAGCAGCACCGGACAGGGAGATGGCTACACCTTC.

This chain links TRBV12-5 with TRBJ1-1; D is uncertain. This CDR3 is 14 amino acids long. Trimming pared 7 bases from V and 4 bases from J, leaving 16 bases between. From germline, CDR1 is LGHNT and CDR2 FRNRAP. The CDR3 region has the DNA TGTGCTAGTGCTCAAAGGTCCGGGAGCACTGAAGCTTTCTTT. Translation: CASAQRSGSTEAFF.

The CDR3 coding sequence is TGCGCCAGCAGTGGCTCCGGGACTAGCGGGAGTCGAGTTTACAATGAGCAGTTCTTC. This codes for CASSGSGTSGSRVYNEQFF. The rearrangement joins TRBV10-2 to TRBJ2-1; 14 nucleotides line up with TRBD2. The CDR3 extends over 19 amino acids. Germline CDR1 WSHSY, CDR2 SAAADI. The trim removed 4 bases at V and 4 bases at J, leaving 12 bases unmatched.

This rearrangement joins TRBV6-4 to TRBJ2-2; D may be TRBD2 (7 bases). V shed 6 bases and J shed 3 bases, with 14 bases lying between them. The CDR3 totals 15 residues. In germline, CDR1 is MRHNA, CDR2 SNTAGT. The CDR3 sequence is CASRIREGDTGELFF. CDR3 coding DNA: TGTGCCAGCAGGATCAGGGAGGGGGACACCGGGGAGCTGTTTTTT.

Relative to its sample, this clone is medium-sized. In the same sample, other DNA sequences code for this CDR3. The J gene is TRBJ1-5, the V gene TRBV20-1; a weak D match, TRBD1 (5 bases). Trimming cost V 3 bases and J 4 bases, with 10 bases left between them. CDR1 and CDR2 (germline): DFQATT, SNEGSKA (reference sequence). The CDR3 loop spans 13 amino acids. CDR3 region: CSASQGVNQPQHF. The DNA of the CDR3 is TGCAGTGCTAGTCAAGGGGTGAATCAGCCCCAGCATTTT.

The chain couples TRBV7-3 to TRBJ2-7; 8 positions match TRBD2. The V gene's germline CDR1 is SGHTA and CDR2 FQGTGA. V shed 5 bases, J shed 3 bases, and the junction held 12 bases outside the gene matches. The CDR3 length is 16 residues. The CDR3 here is CASSPNPLAGDYEQYF. DNA of the CDR3: TGTGCCAGCAGCCCAAACCCCCTAGCGGGCGACTACGAGCAGTACTTC.

This rearrangement joins TRBV9 to TRBJ2-2; the match to TRBD1 covers 7 bases. Germline V gene sequence: CDR1 SGDLS, CDR2 YYNGEE. There are 19 residues in the CDR3. V shed 0 bases and J 0 bases; nucleotides not matched to a gene: 11. Here the CDR3 DNA reads TGTGCCAGCAGCGTAGCTGTGGGACAGCTTATTTCGAACACCGGGGAGCTGTTTTTT. It is translated as CASSVAVGQLISNTGELFF.

The chain employs TRBV5-1 and TRBJ2-3; TRBD1 aligns across 7 bases. Germline CDR1 reads SGHRS; CDR2 reads YFSETQ. The CDR3 is 14 amino acids. V shed 4 bases, J shed 6 bases, and the junction held 8 bases outside the gene matches. The CDR3 spells CASSQGQTADTQYF. In nucleotides, the CDR3 is TGCGCCAGCAGCCAGGGACAGACTGCGGATACGCAGTATTTT.